Here is one T cell receptor (beta chain) with its context. Its target is unknown. The data stem from a study of cytomegalovirus exposure and HLA in healthy donors. Study results and caveats: There were a few CMV-associated chains whose specificity for CMV antigens was confirmed in vitro. It was assumed in the presence/absence analyses that sequencing depth was roughly uniform across donors.

CDR3 length: 15 amino acids. V lost 8 bases to trimming and J lost 6 bases; unmatched junction nucleotides: 13. Germline V CDR1 and CDR2: MNHNS, SASEGT. Vbeta (60) and Jbeta (13) primers were used in the PCR. Assay used: immunoSEQ multiplex PCR; TCRdb lists only in-frame clones, some missing. The sample lists about 43,000 clones, roughly 60% occurring once. At sampling all donors were nominally healthy, likely with unrecorded immune exposures. This sequence originates from a human donor in good health. The V and J genes are TRBV6-1 and TRBJ1-5, with 7 bases lining up with TRBD1. The specimen was PBMCs. CDR3: CASRLFDRAVQPQHF. The CDR3 nucleotides are TGTGCCAGCCGCCTGTTCGACAGGGCAGTTCAGCCCCAGCATTTT.